The sequence of this TCR beta chain was determined in a study of cytomegalovirus exposure and HLA in healthy donors. PCR amplification relied on 60 Vbeta primers (plus 13 Jbeta primers). Data came from immunoSEQ multiplex PCR; TCRdb stores just in-frame clones and leaves some out. The sample shows roughly 120,000 clones, approximately 80% of them seen only once. The germline V gene encodes CDR1 SNHLY and CDR2 FYNNEI. Trimming at V came to 6 bases and at J to 3 bases, leaving 9 bases not matched to a gene. The CDR3 covers 16 residues. J is TRBJ2-3 and V is TRBV2, with 10 bases identical to TRBD2. This clonotype originated in a woman between 18 and 29 years old in good health and CMV-seropositive. The sample comprised PBMCs. This chain's CDR3 is CASSPPVLAGTDTQYF. DNA for the CDR3: TGTGCCAGCAGCCCGCCAGTACTAGCGGGGACAGATACGCAGTATTTT.